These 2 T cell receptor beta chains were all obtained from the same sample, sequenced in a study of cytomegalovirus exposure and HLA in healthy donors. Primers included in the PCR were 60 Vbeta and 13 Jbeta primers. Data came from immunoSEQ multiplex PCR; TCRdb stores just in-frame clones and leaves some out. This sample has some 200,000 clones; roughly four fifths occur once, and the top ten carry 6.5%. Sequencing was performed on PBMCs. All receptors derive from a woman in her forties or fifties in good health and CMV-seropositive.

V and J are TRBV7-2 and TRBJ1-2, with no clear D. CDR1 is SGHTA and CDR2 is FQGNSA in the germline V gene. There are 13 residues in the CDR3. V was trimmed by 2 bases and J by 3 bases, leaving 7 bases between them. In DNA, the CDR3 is TGTGCCAGCAGCTTAACAGTGGACTATGGCTACACCTTC. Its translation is CASSLTVDYGYTF.

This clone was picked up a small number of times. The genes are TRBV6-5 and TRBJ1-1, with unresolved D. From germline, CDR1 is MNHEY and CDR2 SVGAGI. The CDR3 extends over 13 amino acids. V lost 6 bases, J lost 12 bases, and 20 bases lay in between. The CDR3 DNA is TGTGCCAGCAGAATGGAGGACCCGCCGGCGACTTTCTTT. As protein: CASRMEDPPATFF.